The 29 T cell receptor beta chains presented below share a single source sample, sequenced in a study of brain T cells in children with intractable seizures. Generated by immunoSEQ multiplex PCR, the TCRdb table keeps only in-frame clones and is missing some. The sample includes about 350,000 clones, 93% seen only once; the top ten take around 5%. Time point here: blood from clinic visit 5 months post-surgery; TSC patient then seizure free. The specimen comprised peripheral blood, sampled about 5 months after surgery. Receptor source: a boy younger than two with tuberous sclerosis and intractable seizures.

V gene TRBV3-1 (or the pseudogene TRBV3-2) combines with J gene TRBJ2-5; no firm D call. Germline V CDR1 and CDR2: LGHDT, YNNKEL (reference sequence). This CDR3 spans 15 amino acids. Trimming left V 0 bases short and J 5 bases short, with 13 bases between. The CDR3 here is CASSQEGQVGETQYF. The CDR3 DNA sequence: TGTGCCAGCAGCCAAGAGGGCCAAGTGGGGGAGACCCAGTACTTC.

In this sample, this clone turned up a few times. The chain has TRBV7-9 and TRBJ1-1, with D possibly TRBD1 on 5 matching bases. CDR1 is SEHNR and CDR2 is FQNEAQ in the germline V gene (reference sequence). CDR3 size: 13 residues. Trimming stripped 5 bases from V and 3 bases from J, with 10 bases between. This CDR3 reads CASSQDRYTEAFF. The DNA for the CDR3 is TGTGCCAGCAGCCAAGACAGATACACTGAAGCTTTCTTT.

The chain is built from TRBV5-4 and TRBJ2-1; D remains unclear. V dropped 1 base and J dropped 7 bases, with 9 bases sitting between them. The germline CDR1 and CDR2 sequences are SGHNT and YYREEE (reference sequence). This CDR3 contains 13 residues. The CDR3: CASSLPSLNEQFF. DNA for the CDR3: TGTGCCAGCAGCTTGCCCTCCTTGAATGAGCAGTTCTTC.

The V and J genes are TRBV5-1 and TRBJ1-1, with D possibly TRBD1 on 6 matching bases. This CDR3 has 16 amino acids. Germline CDR1 is SGHRS and CDR2 is YFSETQ. V lost 4 bases and J lost 0, with 16 bases in between. The CDR3 sequence is CASSNNPTGMNTEAFF. CDR3 DNA sequence: TGCGCCAGCAGCAACAATCCGACAGGCATGAACACTGAAGCTTTCTTT.

The CDR3 protein is CASSYSALNYGYTF. The CDR3 bases are TGTGCCAGCAGTTATTCAGCTCTCAACTATGGCTACACCTTC. The V gene is TRBV6-5, the J gene TRBJ1-2; unclear D gene. Per the germline V gene, CDR1 is MNHEY and CDR2 is SVGAGI. Trimming took 3 bases from V and 2 from J, leaving 10 bases between them. The CDR3 totals 14 residues.

The chain uses TRBV11-3 and TRBJ2-1; TRBD1 aligns across 9 bases. The CDR3 has 17 residues. Germline V lookup: CDR1 SGHNT, CDR2 YENEEA. The trim removed 1 base at V and 1 base at J, leaving 5 bases unmatched. CDR3 loop: CASSLGLGQGSYNEQFF. The DNA of the CDR3 is TGTGCCAGCAGCTTAGGGTTGGGACAGGGATCCTACAATGAGCAGTTCTTC.

V and J are TRBV13 and TRBJ2-3; 14 nucleotides agree with TRBD2. Trimming cost V 5 bases and J 2 bases; bases outside gene matches: 6. The CDR3 is 17 amino acids. Germline CDR1 and CDR2: PRHDT and FYEKMQ (reference sequence). CDR3 amino acids: CASSPGTSGSPTDTQYF. The CDR3 coding sequence is TGTGCCAGCAGCCCCGGGACTAGCGGGAGCCCCACAGATACGCAGTATTTT. The full variable domain, in which reference TRBV13 and TRBJ2-3 provide the parts outside the CDR3, is AAGVIQSPRHLIKEKRETATLKCYPIPRHDTVYWYQQGPGQDPQFLISFYEKMQSDKGSIPDRFSAQQFSDYHSELNMSSLELGDSALYFCASSPGTSGSPTDTQYFGPGTRLTVL.

The chain recombines TRBV7-9 with TRBJ1-1; D is uncertain. Trimming stripped 3 bases from V and 6 bases from J, with 14 bases between. CDR3 length equals 14 residues. CDR1 is SEHNR, CDR2 FQNEAQ, per germline (reference sequence). The CDR3 sequence: CASSFGIDGPEAFF. In DNA, the CDR3 is TGTGCCAGCAGCTTTGGGATTGATGGCCCTGAAGCTTTCTTT.

A note on this clone: Germline and junction disagree at one end, which may indicate a read error. The chain couples TRBV29-1 to TRBJ1-5; D uncertain. Germline CDR1 reads SQVTM; CDR2 reads ANQGSEA. The CDR3 contains 9 residues. DNA for the CDR3: TGCAGCGTACGGGCTTGTAGATCTTTT. Protein: CSVRACRSF.

The chain carries TRBV27 and TRBJ2-7; TRBD2 is a possible D gene (6 bases). Germline-derived CDR1 and CDR2 are MNHEY and SMNVEV (reference sequence). The CDR3 loop spans 14 amino acids. V was pared by 4 bases and J by 0 bases, with 10 bases between. The CDR3: CASSWRAHSYEQYF. CDR3 bases: TGTGCCAGCAGTTGGAGGGCCCACTCCTACGAGCAGTACTTC.

In this sample, this clone turned up a few times. The CDR3 loop is CASSYGGTEAFF. The CDR3 DNA reads as TGTGCCAGTAGTTACGGTGGTACTGAAGCTTTCTTT. The chain employs TRBV19 and TRBJ1-1; D not certain. V lost 5 bases, J lost 5 bases, and 9 bases lay in between. The CDR3 has 12 amino acids. Germline lookup yields CDR1 LNHDA and CDR2 SQIVND (reference sequence).

V gene TRBV2 combines with J gene TRBJ1-5; the D gene is possibly TRBD1 (5 bases). The CDR3 has 13 amino acids. V lost 4 bases and J lost 4, with 8 bases in between. The germline gives CDR1 SNHLY, CDR2 FYNNEI. DNA of the CDR3: TGTGCCAGCAGTGCAGGACAAAATCAGCCCCAGCATTTT. Translation: CASSAGQNQPQHF.

The V and J genes are TRBV9 and TRBJ1-2; D ambiguous. V was cut by 6 bases and J by 2 bases, with 14 bases left in between. The CDR3 sequence is 14 residues long. Germline CDR1 is SGDLS and CDR2 is YYNGEE. This CDR3 reads CASTVGDLNYGYTF. For the CDR3, the DNA is TGTGCCAGCACGGTAGGAGATTTGAACTATGGCTACACCTTC. Full variable domain (outside the CDR3, taken from reference TRBV9 and TRBJ1-2): DSGVTQTPKHLITATGQRVTLRCSPRSGDLSVYWYQQSLDQGLQFLIQYYNGEERAKGNILERFSAQQFPDLHSELNLSSLELGDSALYFCASTVGDLNYGYTFGSGTRLTVV.

Only a few counts were recorded for this clone. The V call is TRBV29-1, the J call TRBJ2-3, with 10 bases matching TRBD2. Unmatched junction bases numbered 17, after V lost 4 bases and J lost 4 bases. Germline assignment: CDR1 SQVTM and CDR2 ANQGSEA. CDR3 length: 18 residues. CDR3 nucleotide sequence: TGCAGCGTTGGGGGTAAAGCGGGAGGGCCTCTCATTCCAGATACGCAGTATTTT. Translating it yields CSVGGKAGGPLIPDTQYF.

The V gene is TRBV7-3, the J gene TRBJ1-1; D gene ambiguous. Looked up from germline, CDR1 is SGHTA and CDR2 is FQGTGA. The V end was cut by 2 bases, the J end by 5 bases, with 18 bases between. The CDR3 runs to 16 residues. CDR3 residues: CASSLSRASKGTEAFF. CDR3 DNA: TGTGCCAGCAGCTTATCGCGGGCGTCGAAGGGAACTGAAGCTTTCTTT. Supplemented by reference TRBV7-3 and TRBJ1-1, the full variable domain reads GAGVSQTPSNKVTEKGKYVELRCDPISGHTALYWYRQSLGQGPEFLIYFQGTGAADDSGLPNDRFFAVRPEGSVSTLKIQRTERGDSAVYLCASSLSRASKGTEAFFGQGTRLTVV.

This chain connects TRBV4-1 to TRBJ1-6; possible D gene TRBD1, 6 bases. CDR1 is MGHRA, CDR2 YSYEKL, per germline. The CDR3 consists of 17 residues. The V end lost 1 base, the J end lost 10 bases, and 20 bases lay between the germline ends. The CDR3, as DNA: TGCGCCAGCAGCCAAGGGCTGAGGGGGGGGAAGGGGTCACCCCTCCACTTT. Amino acid sequence: CASSQGLRGGKGSPLHF.

V is TRBV7-9 and J is TRBJ2-1; D gene unclear. Germline CDR1 SEHNR, CDR2 FQNEAQ (reference sequence). Trimming left V 5 bases short and J 9 bases short, with 11 bases between. This CDR3 region has 12 residues. CDR3 bases: TGTGCCAGCAGCCCCCGGGCTGCTGAGCAGTTCTTC. As protein: CASSPRAAEQFF.

The chain is built from TRBV6-5 and TRBJ2-7, with D possibly called TRBD1 or TRBD2 (5 bases each). CDR3 length: 15 residues. Trimming removed 6 bases at V and 2 bases at J, with 17 bases between. The germline V gene encodes CDR1 MNHEY and CDR2 SVGAGI. For the CDR3, the DNA is TGTGCCAGCAGCAACGTCCGGGGCGGTACCTACGAGCAGTACTTC. It is translated as CASSNVRGGTYEQYF.

V and J are TRBV12-3 or TRBV12-4 and TRBJ1-5; D remains ambiguous. This CDR3 contains 13 residues. Trimming took off 1 base at V and 5 bases at J, with 6 bases between the two ends. CDR3 nucleotides: TGTGCCAGCAGTTTAGAGCGTGATCAGCCCCAGCATTTT. Its translation is CASSLERDQPQHF.

The chain is built from TRBV19 and TRBJ1-1; TRBD1 might be the D (5 bases). The CDR3 contains 15 residues. The germline gives CDR1 LNHDA, CDR2 SQIVND (reference sequence). The V end lost 1 base, the J end lost 0 bases, and 9 bases lay between the germline ends. CDR3 nucleotides: TGTGCCAGTAGTATAGGGGACGGGATGAACACTGAAGCTTTCTTT. Translating gives CASSIGDGMNTEAFF.

The V gene is TRBV28, the J gene TRBJ2-7; D gene unclear. This CDR3 spans 14 amino acids. Germline assignment: CDR1 MDHEN and CDR2 SYDVKM. The V and J ends lost 3 bases and 0 bases respectively, with 9 bases between them. CDR3 in amino acids: CASSFGRPSYEQYF. The CDR3 DNA is TGTGCCAGCAGTTTTGGCCGACCCTCCTACGAGCAGTACTTC.

V and J are TRBV6-5 and TRBJ1-5; D gene uncertain. CDR3 length: 15 amino acids. Germline V gene lookup returns CDR1 MNHEY and CDR2 SVGAGI. Between the trimmed V and J ends, which lost 5 bases and 5 bases, there was a span of 16 bases. The DNA of the CDR3 is TGTGCCAGCAGTCGCCGGGATCCTCGGGATCAGCCCCAGCATTTT. It specifies CASSRRDPRDQPQHF.

This clone was picked up one time. The rearrangement uses TRBV2 and TRBJ1-1; 8 nucleotides align to TRBD1. CDR1 and CDR2 (germline): SNHLY, FYNNEI. The CDR3 loop spans 17 amino acids. The V and J ends lost 6 bases and 2 bases, in that order; junction bases with no gene match: 14. For the CDR3, the DNA is TGTGCCAGCAGAGGGGACAGGCAGGGGCCCCCAAACACTGAAGCTTTCTTT. Its translation is CASRGDRQGPPNTEAFF. Together with reference TRBV2 and TRBJ1-1, the CDR3 gives the full variable domain: EPEVTQTPSHQVTQMGQEVILRCVPISNHLYFYWYRQILGQKVEFLVSFYNNEISEKSEIFDDQFSVERPDGSNFTLKIRSTKLEDSAMYFCASRGDRQGPPNTEAFFGQGTRLTVV.

The chain joins TRBV7-9 to TRBJ2-5; D is undetermined. Germline V gene lookup returns CDR1 SEHNR and CDR2 FQNEAQ (reference sequence). CDR3 length: 13 amino acids. V dropped 5 bases and J dropped 5 bases, with 12 bases sitting between them. The CDR3 DNA reads as TGTGCCAGCAGCCCCGCGGCGCATGAGACCCAGTACTTC. This translates into CASSPAAHETQYF.

The chain uses TRBV19 and TRBJ1-5; possible D gene TRBD1, 6 bases. Germline CDR1 and CDR2: LNHDA and SQIVND (reference sequence). Trimming stripped 11 bases from V and 0 bases from J, with 20 bases between. This CDR3 spans 16 amino acids. The CDR3 is CALQGGGGYSNQPQHF. For the CDR3, the DNA is TGTGCCTTACAGGGAGGCGGTGGATATAGCAATCAGCCCCAGCATTTT.

V and J are TRBV6-5 and TRBJ2-5; D possibly uses TRBD1 or TRBD2 (7 bases each). The germline V gene encodes CDR1 MNHEY and CDR2 SVGAGI. V shed 5 bases and J shed 5 bases, with 12 bases lying between them. The CDR3 runs to 13 residues. CDR3 DNA sequence: TGTGCCAGCAGTCGACAGGGAGGGGAGACCCAGTACTTC. Residues: CASSRQGGETQYF.

The rearrangement joins TRBV5-6 to TRBJ1-5; a possible D gene is TRBD1 (5 bases). This CDR3 spans 16 amino acids. The germline gives CDR1 SGHDT, CDR2 YYEEEE. The V gene lost 2 bases and the J gene lost 1 base, with 13 bases spanning the gap. The CDR3 nucleotides are TGTGCCAGCAGCTTTGGAGGGGTTCGGAGCAATCAGCCCCAGCATTTT. The encoded protein is CASSFGGVRSNQPQHF.

The CDR3 region is CAWRGGGVAEAFF. The CDR3 bases are TGTGCCTGGAGGGGCGGTGGGGTCGCTGAAGCTTTCTTT. The chain joins TRBV30 to TRBJ1-1; D is unresolved. CDR3 length equals 13 residues. Trimming took 3 bases from V and 6 from J, leaving 14 bases between them. The germline V gene encodes CDR1 GTSNPN and CDR2 SVGIG (reference sequence).

This chain joins TRBV6-5 and TRBJ2-7, with 9 bases that match TRBD2. V lost 0 bases to trimming and J lost 4 bases; unmatched junction nucleotides: 4. The length of the CDR3 is 15 residues. Germline V gives CDR1 MNHEY, CDR2 SVGAGI. The CDR3 coding sequence is TGTGCCAGCAGTTACTCTAGCGGGAGTTTTTACGAGCAGTACTTC. Amino acids: CASSYSSGSFYEQYF.